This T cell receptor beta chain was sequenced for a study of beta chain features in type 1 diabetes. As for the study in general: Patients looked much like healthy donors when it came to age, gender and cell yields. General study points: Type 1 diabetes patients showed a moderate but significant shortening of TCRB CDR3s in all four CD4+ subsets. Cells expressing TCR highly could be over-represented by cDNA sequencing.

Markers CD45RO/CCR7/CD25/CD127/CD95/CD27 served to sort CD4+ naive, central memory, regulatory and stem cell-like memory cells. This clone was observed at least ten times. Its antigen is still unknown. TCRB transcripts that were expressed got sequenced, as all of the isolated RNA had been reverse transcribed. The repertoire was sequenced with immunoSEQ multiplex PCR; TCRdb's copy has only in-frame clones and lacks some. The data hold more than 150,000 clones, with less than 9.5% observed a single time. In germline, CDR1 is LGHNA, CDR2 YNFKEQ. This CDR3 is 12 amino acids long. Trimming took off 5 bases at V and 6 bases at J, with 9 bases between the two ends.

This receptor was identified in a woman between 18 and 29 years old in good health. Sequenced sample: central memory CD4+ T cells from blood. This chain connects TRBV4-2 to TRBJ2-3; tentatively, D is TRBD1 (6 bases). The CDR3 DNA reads TGTGCCAGCAGCTTGCAGGGGGATACGCAGTATTTT. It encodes CASSLQGDTQYF.